This T cell receptor (beta chain) emerged from a study of CD8+ T cells in alopecia areata. Study context: Treated patients were given oral tofacitinib, which was dosed at 5 to 10 mg twice daily.

Study conclusions and caveats: Tissue-resident alphabeta T cells belonging to normal skin likewise get sequenced within scalp specimens.

cDNA serving as the sequencing template came from extracted, reverse transcribed RNA. The protocol was immunoSEQ multiplex PCR, while the TCRdb copy is restricted to in-frame clones and leaves out a portion. The table shows almost 250,000 clones, with roughly two thirds occurring only once. Collected material from alopecia areata patients comprised lesional scalp punch biopsies and peripheral blood. This clone was observed a few times. Antigen specificity is unknown. Germline V lookup: CDR1 SQVTM, CDR2 ANQGSEA. The CDR3 consists of 13 residues. Trimming removed 4 bases from V and 9 bases from J; junction bases left unmatched: 7.

The V and J genes are TRBV29-1 and TRBJ2-1; 9 nucleotides align to TRBD1. The sequences come from CD4+ T cells sorted from blood, collected at week 0. This sequence originates from a human donor with alopecia areata. DNA for the CDR3: TGCAGCGTTGTGGCCGGGACAGGGAGTGAGCAGTTCTTC. Translated, it gives CSVVAGTGSEQFF.